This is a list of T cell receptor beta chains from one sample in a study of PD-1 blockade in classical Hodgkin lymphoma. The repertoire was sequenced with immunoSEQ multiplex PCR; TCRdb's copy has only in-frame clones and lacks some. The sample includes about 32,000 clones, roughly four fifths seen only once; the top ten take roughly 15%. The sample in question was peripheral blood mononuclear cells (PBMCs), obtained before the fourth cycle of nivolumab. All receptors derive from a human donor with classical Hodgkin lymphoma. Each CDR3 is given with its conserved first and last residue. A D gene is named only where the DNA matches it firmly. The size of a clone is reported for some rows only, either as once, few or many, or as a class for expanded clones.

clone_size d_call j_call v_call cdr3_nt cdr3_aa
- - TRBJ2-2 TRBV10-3 TGTGCCATCACCACTGGGAACACCGGGGAGCTGTTTTTT CAITTGNTGELFF
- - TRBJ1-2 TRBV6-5 TGTGCCAGCAGTTATAACAGGGATATGGCTAACTATGGCTACACCTTC CASSYNRDMANYGYTF
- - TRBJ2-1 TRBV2 TGTGCCAGCAGTGAATCCAGAAAGCAGTTCTTC CASSESRKQFF
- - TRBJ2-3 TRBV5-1 TGCGCCAGCAGCCAGGGGTTAGATACGCAGTATTTT CASSQGLDTQYF
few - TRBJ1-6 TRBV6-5 TGTGCCAGCAGCGGGGGAAGTTCACCCCTCCACTTT CASSGGSSPLHF
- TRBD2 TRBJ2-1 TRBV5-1 TGCGCCAGCGACCCGGGTGGGACTAGGGTCTACAATGAGCAGTTCTTC CASDPGGTRVYNEQFF
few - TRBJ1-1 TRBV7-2 TGTGCCAGCAGCTTACTTCCCATGAACACTGAAGCTTTCTTT CASSLLPMNTEAFF
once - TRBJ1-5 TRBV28 TGTGCCAGCAGACCCCCTAGTGGAACCCAGCATTTT CASRPPSGTQHF
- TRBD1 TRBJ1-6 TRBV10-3 TGTGCCATCAGTGAGTCAGGGACAGGGCAGTATAATTCACCCCTCCACTTT CAISESGTGQYNSPLHF
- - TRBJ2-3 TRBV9 TGTGCCAGCAGCCTAAGGGGACGTTTAGCGCTTGGCACAGATACGCAGTATTTT CASSLRGRLALGTDTQYF
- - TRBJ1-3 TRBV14 TGTGCCAGCAGCCTCTCAGGGGAAAACACCATATATTTT CASSLSGENTIYF
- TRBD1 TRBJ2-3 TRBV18 TGTGCCAGCTCACTCCACAGGGGCGCGGGCACAGATACGCAGTATTTT CASSLHRGAGTDTQYF
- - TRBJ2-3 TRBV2 TGTGCCAGCAGTGTCTCCACAGATACGCAGTATTTT CASSVSTDTQYF
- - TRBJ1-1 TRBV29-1 TGCAGCGAACATCCGGCGATGAACACTGAAGCTTTCTTT CSEHPAMNTEAFF
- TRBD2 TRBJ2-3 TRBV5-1 TGCGCCAGCAGCTTCCTAGCGGGGCAACCTAGCACAGATACGCAGTATTTT CASSFLAGQPSTDTQYF
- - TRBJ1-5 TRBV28 TGTGCCAGCAGTTCGGGAGGGTATCAGCCCCAGCATTTT CASSSGGYQPQHF
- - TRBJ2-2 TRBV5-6 TGTGCCAGCAGCATATGGGGCAGGGCGGACACCGGGGAGCTGTTTTTT CASSIWGRADTGELFF
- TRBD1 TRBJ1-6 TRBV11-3 TGTGCCAGCAGTTTCCAGGGGGCAGGGAATTCACCCCTCCACTTT CASSFQGAGNSPLHF
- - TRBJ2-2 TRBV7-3 TGTGCCAGCAGCGTGTCGGGACCTAGGGCCGGGGAGCTGTTTTTT CASSVSGPRAGELFF
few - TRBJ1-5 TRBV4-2 TGTGCCAGCAGTGGTGAGGGGGACCAGCCCCAGCATTTT CASSGEGDQPQHF
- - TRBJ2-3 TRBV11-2 TGTGCCAGCAGCCACGGCCAGGTGGGCAGTCGATCCACAGATACGCAGTATTTT CASSHGQVGSRSTDTQYF
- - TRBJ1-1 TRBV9 TGTGCCAGCAGCTGGGGGAGCGACACTGAAGCTTTCTTT CASSWGSDTEAFF
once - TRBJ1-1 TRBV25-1 TGTGCCAGCAGTAACCCGGGGGTTAGAAACACTGAAGCTTTCTTT CASSNPGVRNTEAFF
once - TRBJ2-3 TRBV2 TGTGCCAGCAGTGAACTCCGGGTGATACAAGATACGCAGTATTTT CASSELRVIQDTQYF
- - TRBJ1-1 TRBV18 TGTGCCAGCTCACCCAATATGAGTATAAGGAACACTGAAGCTTTCTTT CASSPNMSIRNTEAFF
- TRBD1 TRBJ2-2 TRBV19 TGTGCCAGTAGTATGGGACAGGGGGCCGGGGAGCTGTTTTTT CASSMGQGAGELFF
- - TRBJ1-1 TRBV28 TGTGCCAGCACCCCTCATCCAGGCGGAAGAACTGAAGCTTTCTTT CASTPHPGGRTEAFF
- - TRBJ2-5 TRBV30 TGTGCCTGGAGTGTACCTGGGGACCCCATCGTGTTGAGCCAGTACTTC CAWSVPGDPIVLSQYF
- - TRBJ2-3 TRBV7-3 TGTGCCAGCAGCATTGCGGCTAGCACAGATACGCAGTATTTT CASSIAASTDTQYF
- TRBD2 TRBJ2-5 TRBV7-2 TGTGCCAGCAGCTCCCCCAATACAATCAGGGGACTAGGAGAGACCCAGTACTTC CASSSPNTIRGLGETQYF
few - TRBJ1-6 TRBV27 TGTGCCAGCAGTTTATACCGCGACGCACCCCTCCACTTT CASSLYRDAPLHF
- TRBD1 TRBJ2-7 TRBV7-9 TGTGCCAGCAGCTGGGGACAGGGGGCCTACGAGCAGTACTTC CASSWGQGAYEQYF
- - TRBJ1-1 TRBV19 TGTGCCAGTAGTACCTTTGGGAACACTGAAGCTTTCTTT CASSTFGNTEAFF
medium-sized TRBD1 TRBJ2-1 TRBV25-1 TGTGCCAGCAGTGAATGGACAGGGGGCTTCGGGGATGAGCAGTTCTTC CASSEWTGGFGDEQFF
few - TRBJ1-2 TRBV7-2 TGTGCCAGCAGCTTAGAGGCGGGCGGCTACACCTTC CASSLEAGGYTF
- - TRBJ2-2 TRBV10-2 TGCGCCAGCAGTGAGCGGGCCGGAGGGGAGCTGTTTTTT CASSERAGGELFF
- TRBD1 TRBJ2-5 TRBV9 TGTGCCAGCAGCGCGACAGGGGGTGGGGAGACCCAGTACTTC CASSATGGGETQYF
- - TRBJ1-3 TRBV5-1 TGCGCCAGCAGCTTGGCCGGAGGGACCTCTGGAAACACCATATATTTT CASSLAGGTSGNTIYF
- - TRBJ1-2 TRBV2 TGTGCCAGTACGACAGGAACCCATGGCTACACCTTC CASTTGTHGYTF
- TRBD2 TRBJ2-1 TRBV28 TGTGCCAGCAGTCCGCCGGGGACTAGCGGGAGACGATCCTACAATGAGCAGTTCTTC CASSPPGTSGRRSYNEQFF
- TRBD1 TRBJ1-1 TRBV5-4 TGTGCCAGCAGCGACAGGGGGATCTTGGACACTGAAGCTTTCTTT CASSDRGILDTEAFF
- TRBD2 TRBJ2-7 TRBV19 TGTGCCAGTAGTCCCGGGACTAGCGACTACGAGCAGTACTTC CASSPGTSDYEQYF
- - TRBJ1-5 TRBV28 TGTGCCAGCCGCGCGCGGGGGGCCAGGCGTAGCAATCAGCCCCAGCATTTT CASRARGARRSNQPQHF
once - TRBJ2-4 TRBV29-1 TGCAGCGTTACCGGGACTCCTGAAAACATTCAGTACTTC CSVTGTPENIQYF
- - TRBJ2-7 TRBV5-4 TGTGCCAGCAGCTTTCTTCAGGGACGCGCCGACGAGCAGTACTTC CASSFLQGRADEQYF
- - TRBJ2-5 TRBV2 TGTGCCAGCCGTTCTCTGGTTGTGGTCCAGTACTTC CASRSLVVVQYF
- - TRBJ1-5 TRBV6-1 TGTGCCAGCCGGGGGGGCAATCAGCCCCAGCATTTT CASRGGNQPQHF
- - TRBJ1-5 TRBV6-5 TGTGCCAGCAGTTACTCGCTTAATCAGCCCCAGCATTTT CASSYSLNQPQHF
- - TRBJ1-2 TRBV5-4 TGTGCCAGCCGCGATTTGGGTAGTTCGGTCTATGGCTACACCTTC CASRDLGSSVYGYTF
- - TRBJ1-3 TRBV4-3 TGCGCCAGCAGCCAAGATCGGCCAGGGGCTGGAAACACCATATATTTT CASSQDRPGAGNTIYF